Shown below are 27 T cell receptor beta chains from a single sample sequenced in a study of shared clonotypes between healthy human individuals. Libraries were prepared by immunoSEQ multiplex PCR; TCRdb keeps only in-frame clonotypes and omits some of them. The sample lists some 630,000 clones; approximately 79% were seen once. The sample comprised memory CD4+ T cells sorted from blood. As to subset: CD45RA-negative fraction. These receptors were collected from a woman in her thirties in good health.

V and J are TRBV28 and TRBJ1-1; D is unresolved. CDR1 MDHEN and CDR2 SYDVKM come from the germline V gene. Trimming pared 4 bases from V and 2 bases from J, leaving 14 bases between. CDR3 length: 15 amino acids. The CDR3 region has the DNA TGTGCCAGCAGTTCACCCACTACAACTAACACTGAAGCTTTCTTT. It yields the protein CASSSPTTTNTEAFF.

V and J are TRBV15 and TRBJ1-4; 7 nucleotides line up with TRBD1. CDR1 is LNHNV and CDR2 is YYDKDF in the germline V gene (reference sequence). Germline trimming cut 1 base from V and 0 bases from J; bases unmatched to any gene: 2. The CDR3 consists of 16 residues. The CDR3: CATSRVQGATNEKLFF. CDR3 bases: TGTGCCACCAGCAGAGTCCAGGGGGCAACTAATGAAAAACTGTTTTTT.

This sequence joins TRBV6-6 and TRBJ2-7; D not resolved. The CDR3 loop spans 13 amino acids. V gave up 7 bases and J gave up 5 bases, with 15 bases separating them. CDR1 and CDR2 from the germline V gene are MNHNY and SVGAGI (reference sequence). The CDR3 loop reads CASTRMPGHEQYF. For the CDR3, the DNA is TGTGCCAGCACACGAATGCCGGGCCACGAGCAGTACTTC.

The CDR3 DNA is TGTGCCAGCAGCTTGGCCGCGGTCTATGGCTACACCTTC. Protein sequence: CASSLAAVYGYTF. The J gene is TRBJ1-2, the V gene TRBV5-4; D gene ambiguous. The length of the CDR3 is 13 residues. Trimming took 0 bases from V and 4 from J, leaving 7 bases between them. The germline CDR1 and CDR2 sequences are SGHNT and YYREEE (reference sequence).

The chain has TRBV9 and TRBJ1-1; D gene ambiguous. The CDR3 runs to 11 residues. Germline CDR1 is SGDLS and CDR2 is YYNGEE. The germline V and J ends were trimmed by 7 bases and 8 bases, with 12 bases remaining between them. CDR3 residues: CASSLVTEAFF. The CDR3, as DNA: TGTGCCAGCTCATTGGTTACCGAAGCTTTCTTT.

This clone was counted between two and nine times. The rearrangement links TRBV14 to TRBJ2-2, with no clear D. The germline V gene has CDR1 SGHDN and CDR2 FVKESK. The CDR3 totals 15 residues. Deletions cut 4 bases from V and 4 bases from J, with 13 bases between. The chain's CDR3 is CASSRSLEATGELFF. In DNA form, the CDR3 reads TGTGCCAGCAGCCGCTCCCTAGAAGCCACCGGGGAGCTGTTTTTT.

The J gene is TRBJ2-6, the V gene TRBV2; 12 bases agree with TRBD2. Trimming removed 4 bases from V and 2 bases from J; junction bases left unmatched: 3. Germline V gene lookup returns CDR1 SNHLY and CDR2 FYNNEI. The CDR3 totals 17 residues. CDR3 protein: CASSGLAGDAGANVLTF. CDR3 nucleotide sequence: TGTGCCAGCAGTGGACTAGCGGGAGATGCTGGGGCCAACGTCCTGACTTTC.

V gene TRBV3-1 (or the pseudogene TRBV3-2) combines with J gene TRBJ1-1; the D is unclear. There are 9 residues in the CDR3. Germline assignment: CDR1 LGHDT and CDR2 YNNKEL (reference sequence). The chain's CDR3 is CGGETEAFF. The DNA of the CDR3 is TGTGGGGGAGAGACTGAAGCTTTCTTT.

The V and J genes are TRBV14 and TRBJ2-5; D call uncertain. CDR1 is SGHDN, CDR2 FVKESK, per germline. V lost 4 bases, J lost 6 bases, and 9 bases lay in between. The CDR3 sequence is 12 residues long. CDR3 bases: TGTGCCAGCAGCCCTAGTTCGCAGACCCAGTACTTC. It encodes CASSPSSQTQYF.

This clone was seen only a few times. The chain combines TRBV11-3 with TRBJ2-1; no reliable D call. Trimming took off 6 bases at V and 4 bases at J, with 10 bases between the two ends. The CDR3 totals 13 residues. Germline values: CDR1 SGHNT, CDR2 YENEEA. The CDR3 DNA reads TGTGCCAGCAGTATGGGTAAATACAATGAGCAGTTCTTC. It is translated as CASSMGKYNEQFF.

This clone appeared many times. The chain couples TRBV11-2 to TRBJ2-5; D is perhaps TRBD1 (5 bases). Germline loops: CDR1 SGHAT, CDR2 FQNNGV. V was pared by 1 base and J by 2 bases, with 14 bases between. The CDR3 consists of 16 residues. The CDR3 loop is CASSLVLGLGQETQYF. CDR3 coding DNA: TGTGCCAGCAGCTTAGTATTGGGGCTAGGACAAGAGACCCAGTACTTC.

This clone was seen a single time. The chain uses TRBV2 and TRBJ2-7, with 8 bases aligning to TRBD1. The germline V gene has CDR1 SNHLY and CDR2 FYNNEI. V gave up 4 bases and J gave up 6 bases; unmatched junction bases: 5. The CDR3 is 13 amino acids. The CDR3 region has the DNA TGTGCCAGCAGTGGACAGGGGACGGGCGAGCAGTACTTC. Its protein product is CASSGQGTGEQYF.

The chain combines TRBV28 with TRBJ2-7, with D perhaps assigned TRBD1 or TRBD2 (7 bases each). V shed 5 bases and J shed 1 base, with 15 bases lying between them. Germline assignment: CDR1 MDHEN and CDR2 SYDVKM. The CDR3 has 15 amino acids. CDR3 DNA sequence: TGTGCCAGCAGTAGCGGGACAGCTCCTTCCTACGAGCAGTACTTC. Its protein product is CASSSGTAPSYEQYF.

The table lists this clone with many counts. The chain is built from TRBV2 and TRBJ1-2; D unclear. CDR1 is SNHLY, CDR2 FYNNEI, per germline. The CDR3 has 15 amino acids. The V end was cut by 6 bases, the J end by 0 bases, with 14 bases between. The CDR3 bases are TGTGCCAGCAGGACGGACCGAGCAGCTAACTATGGCTACACCTTC. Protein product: CASRTDRAANYGYTF.

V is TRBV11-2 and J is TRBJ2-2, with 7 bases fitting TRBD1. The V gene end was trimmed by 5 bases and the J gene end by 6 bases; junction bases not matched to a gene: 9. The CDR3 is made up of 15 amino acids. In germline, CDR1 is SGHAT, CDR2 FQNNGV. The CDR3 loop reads CASSILRGRPGELFF. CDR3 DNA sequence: TGTGCCAGCAGCATCCTCAGGGGGAGACCCGGGGAGCTGTTTTTT.

CDR3 nucleotide sequence: TGTGCCAGCAGCTCCGCTTCGCCCGGGAGCTCCTACGAGCAGTACTTC. It encodes CASSSASPGSSYEQYF. The chain combines TRBV5-4 with TRBJ2-7; D possibly corresponds to TRBD2 (6 bases). The CDR3 runs 16 residues. V lost 3 bases and J 0 bases, leaving 16 bases between the germline ends. The germline V gene encodes CDR1 SGHNT and CDR2 YYREEE (reference sequence).

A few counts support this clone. CDR3 nucleotide sequence: TGTGCCAGCAGTGACTCGAAGATGGGCGACACCGGGGAGCTGTTTTTT. Its translation: CASSDSKMGDTGELFF. The chain joins TRBV6-4 to TRBJ2-2; D remains unclear. This CDR3 contains 16 residues. V was cut by 0 bases and J by 3 bases, with 11 bases left in between. In germline, CDR1 is MRHNA, CDR2 SNTAGT.

CDR3 region: CASSIPGLRGAYEQYF. CDR3 in DNA: TGTGCCAGTAGTATTCCGGGACTACGGGGAGCCTACGAGCAGTACTTC. The V and J genes are TRBV19 and TRBJ2-7; 7 nucleotides agree with TRBD2. The V and J ends lost 3 bases and 2 bases, in that order; junction bases with no gene match: 10. CDR1 is LNHDA, CDR2 SQIVND, per germline (reference sequence). This CDR3 is built from 16 residues.

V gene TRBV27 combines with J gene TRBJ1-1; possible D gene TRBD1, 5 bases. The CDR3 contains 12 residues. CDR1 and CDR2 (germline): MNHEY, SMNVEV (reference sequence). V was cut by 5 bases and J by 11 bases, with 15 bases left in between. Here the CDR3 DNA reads TGTGCCAGCAGTCCAGAGGGACGGCGGGCTTTCTTT. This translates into CASSPEGRRAFF.

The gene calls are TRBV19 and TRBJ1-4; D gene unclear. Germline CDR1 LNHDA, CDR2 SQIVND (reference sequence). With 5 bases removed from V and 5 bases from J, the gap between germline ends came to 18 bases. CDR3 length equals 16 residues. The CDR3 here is CASSELMGRSNEKLFF. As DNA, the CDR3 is TGTGCCAGTAGTGAGTTGATGGGAAGGTCCAATGAAAAACTGTTTTTT.

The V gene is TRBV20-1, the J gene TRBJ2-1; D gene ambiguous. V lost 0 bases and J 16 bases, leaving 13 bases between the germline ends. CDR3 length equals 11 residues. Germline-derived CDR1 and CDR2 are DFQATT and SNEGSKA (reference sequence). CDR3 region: CSARDGPSRFF. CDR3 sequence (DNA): TGCAGTGCTAGAGATGGCCCCTCACGTTTCTTC.

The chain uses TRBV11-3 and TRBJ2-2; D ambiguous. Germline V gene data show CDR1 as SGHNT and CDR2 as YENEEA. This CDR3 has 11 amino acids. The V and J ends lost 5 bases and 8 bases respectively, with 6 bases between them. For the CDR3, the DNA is TGTGCCAGCAGCCCCGGGGGGGAGCTGTTTTTT. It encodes CASSPGGELFF.

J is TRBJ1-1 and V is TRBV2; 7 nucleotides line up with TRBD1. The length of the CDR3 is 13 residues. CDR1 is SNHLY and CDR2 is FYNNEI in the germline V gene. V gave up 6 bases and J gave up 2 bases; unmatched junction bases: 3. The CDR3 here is CASRGQYNTEAFF. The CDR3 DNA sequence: TGTGCCAGCAGGGGACAGTATAACACTGAAGCTTTCTTT.

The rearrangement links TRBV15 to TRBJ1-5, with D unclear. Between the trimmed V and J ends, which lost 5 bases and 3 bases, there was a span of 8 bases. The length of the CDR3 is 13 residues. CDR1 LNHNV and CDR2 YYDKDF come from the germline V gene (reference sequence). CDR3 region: CATSSGNNQPQHF. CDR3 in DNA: TGTGCCACCAGCTCCGGTAACAATCAGCCCCAGCATTTT.

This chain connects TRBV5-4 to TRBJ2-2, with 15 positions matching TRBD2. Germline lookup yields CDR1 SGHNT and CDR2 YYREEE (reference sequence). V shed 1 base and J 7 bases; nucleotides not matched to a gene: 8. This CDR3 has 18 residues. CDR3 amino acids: CASSLTWTSGRVVGELFF. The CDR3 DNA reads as TGTGCCAGCAGCTTGACGTGGACTAGCGGGAGGGTAGTCGGGGAGCTGTTTTTT. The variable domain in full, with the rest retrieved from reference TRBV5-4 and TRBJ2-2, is ETGVTQSPTHLIKTRGQQVTLRCSSQSGHNTVSWYQQALGQGPQFIFQYYREEENGRGNFPPRFSGLQFPNYSSELNVNALELDDSALYLCASSLTWTSGRVVGELFFGEGSRLTVL.

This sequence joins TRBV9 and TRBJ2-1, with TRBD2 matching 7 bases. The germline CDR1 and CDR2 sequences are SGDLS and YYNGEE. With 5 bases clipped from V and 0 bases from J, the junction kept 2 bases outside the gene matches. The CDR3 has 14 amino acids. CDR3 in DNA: TGTGCCAGCAGGGGCGGGGGCTCCTACAATGAGCAGTTCTTC. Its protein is CASRGGGSYNEQFF. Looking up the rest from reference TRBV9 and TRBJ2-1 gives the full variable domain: DSGVTQTPKHLITATGQRVTLRCSPRSGDLSVYWYQQSLDQGLQFLIQYYNGEERAKGNILERFSAQQFPDLHSELNLSSLELGDSALYFCASRGGGSYNEQFFGPGTRLTVL.

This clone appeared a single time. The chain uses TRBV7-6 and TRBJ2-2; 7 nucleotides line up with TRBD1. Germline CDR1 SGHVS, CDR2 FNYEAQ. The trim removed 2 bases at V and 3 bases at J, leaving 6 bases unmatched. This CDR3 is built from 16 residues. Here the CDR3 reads CASSLQTGTDTGELFF. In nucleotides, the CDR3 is TGTGCCAGCAGCTTACAGACAGGGACAGACACCGGGGAGCTGTTTTTT.